This T cell receptor beta chain derives from a study of cytotoxic CD8 clonotypes in ibrutinib-treated CLL. Study information: After a median of about 70 months, roughly 15 patients stayed remitted and approximately twelve progressed; responses had been partial in around 24 and complete in 2.

As input for TCR beta libraries, about 2 micrograms of genomic DNA came from cryopreserved PBMCs. TCRdb's table, derived via immunoSEQ multiplex PCR, lists solely in-frame clones and lacks some. The sample contains nearly 100,000 clones, approximately 78% of which appear only once. Germline V lookup: CDR1 LNHDA, CDR2 SQIVND (reference sequence). Trimming left V 5 bases short and J 4 bases short, with 11 bases between. The CDR3 covers 13 residues. Sample: PBMCs, taken after 12 months of ibrutinib treatment. V is TRBV19 and J is TRBJ1-1; D remains ambiguous. The clonotype comes from a human donor with chronic lymphocytic leukemia. The CDR3 nucleotides are TGTGCCAGTAGTGTAAAACGAGGCACTGAAGCTTTCTTT. It translates to CASSVKRGTEAFF.